A single sample gave rise to the 26 T cell receptor beta chains below, sequenced in a study of T cells after somatic rescue of genetic block (dated by TCRdb to 2018 to 2020). Preparation of the library involved the immunoSEQ multiplex PCR assay. This immuneACCESS table, as held by TCRdb, lists in-frame sequences with V and J called but not all clones. Of the missing ones, under half trace to an unresolved V gene in checked studies; the others have no known cause. This sample holds roughly 92,000 clones; 70% to 90% were observed only once. The top ten clonotypes cover roughly 1.5% of the sample. Specimen: peripheral blood mononuclear cells (PBMCs). The receptors derive from a woman younger than 35.

V and J are TRBV2 and TRBJ2-1, with D possibly matching TRBD1 (5 bases). V was pared by 11 bases and J by 10 bases, with 12 bases between. The CDR3 runs to 10 residues. Germline loops: CDR1 SNHLY, CDR2 FYNNEI. Here the CDR3 reads CAARRQEQFF. CDR3 in DNA: TGTGCCGCGAGAAGACAGGAGCAGTTCTTC.

CDR3 sequence reads: CASSLGTSGGDTQYF. In DNA form, the CDR3 reads TGTGCCAGCAGCCTCGGGACCTCAGGTGGGGATACGCAGTATTTT. The J gene is TRBJ2-3, the V gene TRBV7-6; tentatively, D is TRBD1 or TRBD2 (5 bases each). V lost 5 bases and J lost 6, with 18 bases in between. This CDR3 region has 15 residues. Germline V CDR1 and CDR2: SGHVS, FNYEAQ. The entire variable domain, with the rest obtained from reference TRBV7-6 and TRBJ2-3, is as follows: GAGVSQSPRYKVTKRGQDVALRCDPISGHVSLYWYRQALGQGPEFLTYFNYEAQQDKSGLPNDRFSAERPEGSISTLTIQRTEQRDSAMYRCASSLGTSGGDTQYFGPGTRLTVL.

The chain recombines TRBV10-3 with TRBJ1-4; D might be TRBD1 (5 bases). CDR1 is ENHRY, CDR2 SYGVKD, per germline. Trimming pared 6 bases from V and 8 bases from J, leaving 10 bases between. The CDR3 loop spans 12 amino acids. The CDR3 is CAISRQREKLFF. CDR3 sequence (DNA): TGTGCCATCAGCAGACAGAGAGAAAAACTGTTTTTT.

This chain uses TRBV7-3 with TRBJ2-3, with 10 bases aligning to TRBD2. Germline lookup yields CDR1 SGHTA and CDR2 FQGTGA. This CDR3 spans 16 amino acids. J was trimmed by 1 base and V by 2 bases; bases with no gene match: 3. CDR3 in amino acids: CASSLGGLAGTDTQYF. CDR3 coding DNA: TGTGCCAGCAGCTTAGGAGGACTAGCGGGCACAGATACGCAGTATTTT. Filled out from reference TRBV7-3 and TRBJ2-3, the complete variable domain reads GAGVSQTPSNKVTEKGKYVELRCDPISGHTALYWYRQSLGQGPEFLIYFQGTGAADDSGLPNDRFFAVRPEGSVSTLKIQRTERGDSAVYLCASSLGGLAGTDTQYFGPGTRLTVL.

This rearrangement joins TRBV28 to TRBJ2-5, with TRBD1 identical over 7 bases. J lost 5 bases, V lost 5 bases, and 14 bases had no gene match. The CDR3 consists of 16 residues. CDR1 and CDR2 from the germline V gene are MDHEN and SYDVKM. CDR3 in DNA: TGTGCCAGCAGTCCGCACACAGGGGCGGGTCGGGAGACCCAGTACTTC. Amino acid sequence: CASSPHTGAGRETQYF.

The rearrangement links TRBV28 to TRBJ2-7, with 10 bases fitting TRBD1. Trimming took 2 bases from V and 7 from J; bases not matched to a gene: 11. The CDR3 has 16 amino acids. CDR1 and CDR2 (germline): MDHEN, SYDVKM. The chain's CDR3 is CASSLVGQGPLGEQYF. The DNA of the CDR3 is TGTGCCAGCAGTTTAGTGGGACAGGGGCCCCTGGGGGAGCAGTACTTC.

The V gene is TRBV6-6, the J gene TRBJ1-2; D call uncertain. Trimming stripped 6 bases from V and 6 bases from J, with 14 bases between. The CDR3 is made up of 13 amino acids. Germline CDR1 is MNHNY and CDR2 is SVGAGI (reference sequence). DNA for the CDR3: TGTGCCAGCAGCGCAGTCGTAGGGCATGGCTACACCTTC. This sequence encodes CASSAVVGHGYTF.

The chain links TRBV25-1 to TRBJ2-1; either TRBD1 or TRBD2 may supply D (5 bases each). Germline assignment: CDR1 MGHDK and CDR2 SYGVNS. CDR3 length: 14 amino acids. Deletions cut 6 bases from V and 0 bases from J, with 9 bases between. CDR3 DNA sequence: TGTGCCAGCAGCGAGGGGAGCTCCTACAATGAGCAGTTCTTC. Its translation is CASSEGSSYNEQFF.

This clone was picked up one time. This chain connects TRBV27 to TRBJ1-5; the D is unclear. CDR1 MNHEY and CDR2 SMNVEV come from the germline V gene (reference sequence). The CDR3 is made up of 15 amino acids. V lost 6 bases and J 2 bases, leaving 14 bases between the germline ends. The CDR3 spells CASSLVPGGNQPQHF. CDR3 in DNA: TGTGCCAGCAGCCTCGTCCCTGGGGGCAATCAGCCCCAGCATTTT.

The chain links TRBV11-3 to TRBJ2-1, with D perhaps matching TRBD2 (5 bases). V was trimmed by 1 base and J by 10 bases, leaving 5 bases between them. Germline CDR1 and CDR2: SGHNT and YENEEA. The CDR3 length is 11 residues. The DNA of the CDR3 is TGTGCCAGCAGCTTAGTAGCGGAGCAGTTCTTC. It is translated as CASSLVAEQFF.

J is TRBJ2-2 and V is TRBV18, with 8 bases aligning to TRBD2. The germline gives CDR1 KGHSH, CDR2 LQKENI. The V gene end was trimmed by 0 bases and the J gene end by 2 bases; junction bases not matched to a gene: 5. This CDR3 region has 17 residues. Here the CDR3 reads CASSPPRTSPNTGELFF. CDR3 nucleotides: TGTGCCAGCTCACCACCCAGGACTAGCCCAAACACCGGGGAGCTGTTTTTT.

The rearrangement joins TRBV7-9 to TRBJ1-2, with no clear D. V was shortened by 7 bases and J by 6 bases, with 18 bases between the two germline ends. Germline-derived CDR1 and CDR2 are SEHNR and FQNEAQ (reference sequence). CDR3 length equals 14 residues. In DNA, the CDR3 is TGTGCCAGCAATTTAGAGTTGACCCTGGATGGCTACACCTTC. Translating it yields CASNLELTLDGYTF.

The rearrangement joins TRBV10-3 to TRBJ1-1, with D possibly matching TRBD1 (6 bases). The CDR3 covers 16 residues. The ends were cut back, 0 bases at V and 4 bases at J, with 15 bases in the middle. Germline CDR1 and CDR2: ENHRY and SYGVKD. CDR3: CAISESGTIGGTEAFF. The CDR3 DNA follows: TGTGCCATCAGTGAGTCGGGGACGATAGGGGGCACTGAAGCTTTCTTT.

The V call is TRBV4-2, the J call TRBJ2-7; TRBD1 matches at 10 bases. Trimming at V came to 5 bases and at J to 3 bases, leaving 1 base not matched to a gene. This CDR3 is built from 13 residues. In germline, CDR1 is LGHNA, CDR2 YNFKEQ. CDR3 DNA: TGTGCCAGCAGCTGGACAGGGGGCTACGAGCAGTACTTC. Translation: CASSWTGGYEQYF.

This chain joins TRBV12-5 and TRBJ1-1; 7 bases fit TRBD1. CDR1 LGHNT and CDR2 FRNRAP come from the germline V gene. V shed 7 bases and J 8 bases; nucleotides not matched to a gene: 7. The CDR3 length is 12 residues. As DNA, the CDR3 is TGTGCTAGTGATAACAGGGACAGCGAAGCTTTCTTT. Its translation: CASDNRDSEAFF.

On this clone itself: Other DNA sequences from this sample encode an identical CDR3 as well. This sequence joins TRBV27 and TRBJ2-7; 7 bases align to TRBD1. The length of the CDR3 is 12 residues. Germline V CDR1 and CDR2: MNHEY, SMNVEV (reference sequence). V gave up 10 bases and J gave up 8 bases; unmatched junction bases: 11. The CDR3 bases are TGTGCCACCTCCGGAGAGGGGGCGAAGCAGTACTTC. It specifies CATSGEGAKQYF.

The chain carries TRBV28 and TRBJ2-3; D might be TRBD2 (5 bases). Per germline, CDR1 MDHEN and CDR2 SYDVKM. Trimming removed 8 bases at V and 2 bases at J, with 11 bases between. This CDR3 is 13 amino acids long. The CDR3 sequence is CASCGRYTDTQYF. The DNA for the CDR3 is TGTGCCAGCTGCGGGCGTTACACAGATACGCAGTATTTT.

The chain uses TRBV6-6 and TRBJ1-3, with unresolved D. The CDR3 spans 15 residues. Germline loops: CDR1 MNHNY, CDR2 SVGAGI (reference sequence). V was pared by 5 bases and J by 0 bases, with 11 bases between. CDR3 loop: CASSVDGYSGNTIYF. The CDR3 DNA sequence: TGTGCCAGCAGTGTCGACGGATACTCTGGAAACACCATATATTTT.

This chain uses TRBV27 with TRBJ2-3, with 10 bases matching TRBD2. This CDR3 region has 16 residues. Trimming removed 3 bases from V and 4 bases from J; junction bases left unmatched: 7. Germline V CDR1 and CDR2: MNHEY, SMNVEV (reference sequence). The DNA of the CDR3 is TGTGCCAGCAGTTTTCTCAGCGGGAGGGCCGCAGATACGCAGTATTTT. Its translation is CASSFLSGRAADTQYF.

The gene calls are TRBV7-6 and TRBJ2-5; D is uncertain. V was clipped by 2 bases and J by 4 bases, with 11 bases between them. The CDR3 runs 14 residues. Germline values: CDR1 SGHVS, CDR2 FNYEAQ. In nucleotides, the CDR3 is TGTGCCAGCAGCTTAAGGGCAGCCTTAGAGACCCAGTACTTC. It specifies CASSLRAALETQYF.

This clone was counted a single time. The chain employs TRBV6-5 and TRBJ2-3, with D possibly being TRBD2 (6 bases). The CDR3 spans 15 residues. V was pared by 8 bases and J by 6 bases, with 21 bases between. Germline V gene lookup returns CDR1 MNHEY and CDR2 SVGAGI. The CDR3: CASRAPGLGGDTQYF. In DNA, the CDR3 is TGTGCCAGCCGGGCTCCGGGACTTGGGGGGGATACGCAGTATTTT.

In its sample, this clone was seen once. The V call is TRBV29-1, the J call TRBJ2-3; D might be TRBD2 (5 bases). The CDR3 runs to 13 residues. Germline assignment: CDR1 SQVTM and CDR2 ANQGSEA. V gave up 7 bases and J gave up 3 bases, with 14 bases separating them. CDR3 amino acids: CSAEGQVTDTQYF. The CDR3 bases are TGCAGCGCCGAGGGCCAGGTAACAGATACGCAGTATTTT.

The genes are TRBV7-9 and TRBJ1-4, with 7 bases identical to TRBD1. Germline trimming cut 2 bases from V and 8 bases from J; bases unmatched to any gene: 14. This CDR3 is built from 17 residues. The germline gives CDR1 SEHNR, CDR2 FQNEAQ (reference sequence). CDR3: CASSLSSGQGVREKLFF. The DNA of the CDR3 is TGTGCCAGCAGCTTAAGTTCTGGCCAGGGGGTGCGAGAAAAACTGTTTTTT.

The CDR3 nucleotides read TGTGCCAGCAGCCAATCACGGCAGCAGAGCTCTGGAAACACCATATATTTT. This encodes CASSQSRQQSSGNTIYF. The chain links TRBV16 to TRBJ1-3; D gene ambiguous. Trimming pared 0 bases from V and 0 bases from J, leaving 12 bases between. This CDR3 has 17 residues. Germline V gene lookup returns CDR1 KGHSY and CDR2 FQNENV.

The table lists this clone with a count of one. The gene calls are TRBV11-2 and TRBJ1-1, with D hard to call. The CDR3 extends over 13 amino acids. The V gene lost 5 bases and the J gene lost 1 base, with 8 bases spanning the gap. The germline CDR1 and CDR2 sequences are SGHAT and FQNNGV. As DNA, the CDR3 is TGTGCCAGCAGCCCGGGAGGGAACACTGAAGCTTTCTTT. Protein: CASSPGGNTEAFF.

The chain uses TRBV2 and TRBJ2-4; no firm D call. The CDR3 is made up of 15 amino acids. CDR1 and CDR2 (germline): SNHLY, FYNNEI. V was cut by 3 bases and J by 0 bases, with 9 bases left in between. Here the CDR3 DNA reads TGTGCCAGCAGTGAGACGCCAGTAGCCAAAAACATTCAGTACTTC. Amino acid sequence: CASSETPVAKNIQYF.